The next 26 T cell receptor beta chains were all read from a single sample in a study of CD4 T cell repertoires in COVID-19 (dated by TCRdb to about 2021). Memory T cell samples that were not cultured went straight to sequencing right after ex vivo isolation. The library was prepared using the immunoSEQ multiplex PCR assay. The table was pulled from immuneACCESS by TCRdb, which kept in-frame rearrangements only. Such tables lose some clones; where checked, under half of the loss comes from unresolved V genes, and the rest has no known cause. Recorded for this sample are 20,000 to 25,000 clones; roughly 91% of them occurred a single time. The ten largest clonotypes hold almost 0.6% of the sample. The sequenced sample was central memory CD4+ T cells from blood, obtained before the COVID-19 pandemic. The cell subset or site label on this specimen signifies: CD4+ T central memory cells. These receptors were taken from a human donor who had COVID-19.

CDR3 bases: TGTGCCAGCAGTTACTCCGCAGGGCCCATCTACGAGCAGTACTTC. Translating it yields CASSYSAGPIYEQYF. This chain joins TRBV6-5 and TRBJ2-7; D perhaps matches TRBD1 (5 bases). The CDR3 is 15 residues long. The germline gives CDR1 MNHEY, CDR2 SVGAGI. Trimming removed 0 bases at V and 3 bases at J, with 12 bases between.

This chain links TRBV7-9 with TRBJ2-1; 9 nucleotides align to TRBD1. This CDR3 comprises 15 residues. The V segment lost 8 bases and the J segment 4 bases; nucleotides outside the gene matches: 9. The germline V gene has CDR1 SEHNR and CDR2 FQNEAQ (reference sequence). The chain's CDR3 is CASPQTGTGYNEQFF. Written as DNA, the CDR3 is TGTGCCAGCCCTCAGACGGGGACAGGGTACAATGAGCAGTTCTTC.

The V gene is TRBV6-5, the J gene TRBJ2-1, with D possibly TRBD1 on 6 matching bases. Trimming removed 2 bases from V and 2 bases from J, with 10 bases in between. Germline V gene lookup returns CDR1 MNHEY and CDR2 SVGAGI. This CDR3 region has 15 residues. The CDR3 region has the DNA TGTGCCAGCAGTTACGGGACACCTACCTACAATGAGCAGTTCTTC. This gives the protein CASSYGTPTYNEQFF.

V usage is TRBV27 and J usage is TRBJ2-5, with a weak D call TRBD1 (5 bases). The CDR3 is 16 amino acids. Looked up from germline, CDR1 is MNHEY and CDR2 is SMNVEV (reference sequence). Trimming pared 4 bases from V and 2 bases from J, leaving 17 bases between. The CDR3 protein is CASSSQAKGLQETQYF. CDR3 bases: TGTGCCAGCAGTTCCCAAGCCAAGGGGTTACAAGAGACCCAGTACTTC.

In its sample, this clone was seen once. V gene TRBV5-5 combines with J gene TRBJ2-2, with 12 nucleotides matching TRBD2. CDR3 length: 15 amino acids. After removal of 5 bases from V and 7 bases from J, the junction contained 6 bases not matched to a gene. The germline gives CDR1 SGHKS, CDR2 YYEKEE (reference sequence). Here the CDR3 reads CASSWTSGANGELFF. Written as DNA, the CDR3 is TGTGCCAGCAGTTGGACTAGCGGGGCTAACGGGGAGCTGTTTTTT.

The J gene is TRBJ1-4, the V gene TRBV2; 9 bases fit TRBD1. From germline, CDR1 is SNHLY and CDR2 FYNNEI. V lost 4 bases, J lost 8 bases, and 8 bases stayed unmatched. The CDR3 length is 15 residues. CDR3 in DNA: TGTGCCAGCAGTGTCCTCGCAGGGACAGGGGAAAAACTGTTTTTT. Translated, it gives CASSVLAGTGEKLFF.

The V and J genes are TRBV9 and TRBJ1-5, with D perhaps matching TRBD1 (5 bases). The CDR3 contains 13 residues. V gave up 5 bases and J gave up 7 bases, with 13 bases separating them. Germline CDR1 SGDLS, CDR2 YYNGEE. The CDR3 coding sequence is TGTGCCAGCAGTGGGGGGTTCCGGCAGCCCCAGCATTTT. This encodes CASSGGFRQPQHF.

The chain uses TRBV11-3 and TRBJ2-2; possible D gene TRBD2, 6 bases. The ends were cut back, 5 bases at V and 5 bases at J, with 12 bases in the middle. The CDR3 length is 14 residues. Per germline, CDR1 SGHNT and CDR2 YENEEA. In DNA form, the CDR3 reads TGTGCCAGCAGCGGGGGACTTAGGACCGGGGAGCTGTTTTTT. Its translation is CASSGGLRTGELFF.

In its sample, this clone was seen a few times. The V call is TRBV10-3, the J call TRBJ2-3; no reliable D call. The ends were cut back, 0 bases at V and 5 bases at J, with 3 bases in the middle. CDR1 and CDR2 (germline): ENHRY, SYGVKD. CDR3 length: 12 amino acids. The CDR3 coding sequence is TGTGCCATCAGTGAGTCTCGAGATACGCAGTATTTT. Protein sequence: CAISESRDTQYF.

The genes are TRBV18 and TRBJ1-2, with a weak D call TRBD1 (5 bases). Per germline, CDR1 KGHSH and CDR2 LQKENI. Trimming stripped 5 bases from V and 0 bases from J, with 16 bases between. CDR3 length equals 16 residues. The CDR3 DNA sequence: TGTGCCAGCTCATTCCTAGACAGCCAAGCTAACTATGGCTACACCTTC. It specifies CASSFLDSQANYGYTF.

The chain is built from TRBV6-6 and TRBJ2-3, with a possible D match to TRBD2 (6 bases). The ends were cut back, 5 bases at V and 6 bases at J, with 15 bases in the middle. The CDR3 extends over 14 amino acids. Germline CDR1 and CDR2: MNHNY and SVGAGI (reference sequence). CDR3 sequence (DNA): TGTGCCAGCAGTGTTCGGGAGAGAGGCGATACGCAGTATTTT. This translates into CASSVRERGDTQYF.

The chain joins TRBV7-2 to TRBJ2-5; 13 nucleotides match TRBD2. V was clipped by 1 base and J by 5 bases; unmatched bases: 4. This CDR3 has 16 residues. Looked up from germline, CDR1 is SGHTA and CDR2 is FQGNSA. CDR3 sequence: CASSLEGTSGKETQYF. The CDR3 DNA reads TGTGCCAGCAGCTTAGAGGGGACTAGCGGGAAGGAGACCCAGTACTTC.

This clone has more than one count but fewer than ten. The gene calls are TRBV6-1 and TRBJ2-7; D perhaps matches TRBD1 (5 bases). The germline V and J ends were trimmed by 5 bases and 3 bases, with 8 bases remaining between them. Germline loops: CDR1 MNHNS, CDR2 SASEGT. The CDR3 has 12 amino acids. The DNA for the CDR3 is TGTGCCAGCAGTACTCAGGGCTACGAGCAGTACTTC. Residues: CASSTQGYEQYF.

The CDR3 protein is CASSSRGGEETQYF. The CDR3 nucleotides read TGTGCCAGCAGCTCCAGAGGAGGGGAGGAGACCCAGTACTTC. This chain connects TRBV11-3 to TRBJ2-5, with D maybe TRBD2 (6 bases). V lost 4 bases and J lost 5, with 14 bases in between. This CDR3 region has 14 residues. Germline V gene lookup returns CDR1 SGHNT and CDR2 YENEEA.

The chain employs TRBV28 and TRBJ1-5, with 8 nucleotides matching TRBD1. The CDR3 extends over 15 amino acids. Germline V gives CDR1 MDHEN, CDR2 SYDVKM. V lost 1 base to trimming and J lost 2 bases; unmatched junction nucleotides: 1. The CDR3 DNA reads as TGTGCCAGCAGTTTATTGACAGGGGGCAATCAGCCCCAGCATTTT. Its translation is CASSLLTGGNQPQHF.

This chain joins TRBV25-1 and TRBJ1-2; 9 bases are a match to TRBD1. The germline CDR1 and CDR2 sequences are MGHDK and SYGVNS. With V trimmed by 1 base and J by 11 bases, 11 bases remained unmatched. The CDR3 consists of 15 residues. This CDR3 reads CASSELEYGQGLYTF. CDR3 coding DNA: TGTGCCAGCAGTGAATTAGAATATGGACAGGGGTTGTACACCTTC.

This clone was detected only once. The chain has TRBV2 and TRBJ2-2, with 8 positions matching TRBD2. In germline, CDR1 is SNHLY, CDR2 FYNNEI. The CDR3 has 17 amino acids. After removal of 2 bases from V and 5 bases from J, the junction contained 10 bases not matched to a gene. The CDR3 DNA reads TGTGCCAGCAGTGAAATGACGGGGGGGGCCTCGACCGGGGAGCTGTTTTTT. It codes for CASSEMTGGASTGELFF.

J is TRBJ1-1 and V is TRBV19; 9 bases map to TRBD1. With V trimmed by 6 bases and J by 3 bases, 2 bases remained unmatched. The CDR3 spans 13 residues. Germline CDR1 reads LNHDA; CDR2 reads SQIVND (reference sequence). Here the CDR3 DNA reads TGTGCCAGTAGAAGGGACAGGGACACTGAAGCTTTCTTT. It translates to CASRRDRDTEAFF.

V and J are TRBV9 and TRBJ2-7; the match to TRBD2 covers 7 bases. Trimming took 0 bases from V and 3 from J; bases not matched to a gene: 9. The CDR3 spans 16 residues. The V gene's germline CDR1 is SGDLS and CDR2 YYNGEE. CDR3 region: CASSVGSGELDYEQYF. CDR3 DNA: TGTGCCAGCAGCGTAGGAAGCGGGGAGCTCGACTACGAGCAGTACTTC.

The chain couples TRBV18 to TRBJ2-1; 8 bases map to TRBD2. Germline values: CDR1 KGHSH, CDR2 LQKENI. CDR3 size: 13 residues. With 5 bases clipped from V and 10 bases from J, the junction kept 7 bases outside the gene matches. CDR3 in DNA: TGTGCCAGCTCATTTAGCGGGGCCGAGGAGCAGTTCTTC. It encodes CASSFSGAEEQFF. The entire variable domain, with the rest obtained from reference TRBV18 and TRBJ2-1, is as follows: NAGVMQNPRHLVRRRGQEARLRCSPMKGHSHVYWYRQLPEEGLKFMVYLQKENIIDESGMPKERFSAEFPKEGPSILRIQQVVRGDSAAYFCASSFSGAEEQFFGPGTRLTVL.

The chain has TRBV4-1 and TRBJ1-5, with D maybe TRBD1 (5 bases). This CDR3 region has 16 residues. V lost 0 bases, J lost 0 bases, and 9 bases lay in between. Germline values: CDR1 MGHRA, CDR2 YSYEKL. The CDR3 DNA is TGCGCCAGCAGCCAAGAGGGTAGGGGTAGCAATCAGCCCCAGCATTTT. Amino acid sequence: CASSQEGRGSNQPQHF.

The CDR3 coding sequence is TGTGCCAGTAGGCGACGAGGGGGCGCCTATGGCTACACCTTC. Residues: CASRRRGGAYGYTF. J is TRBJ1-2 and V is TRBV19; 7 bases map to TRBD1. This CDR3 is 14 amino acids long. The V segment lost 6 bases and the J segment 4 bases; nucleotides outside the gene matches: 8. In germline, CDR1 is LNHDA, CDR2 SQIVND (reference sequence).

This rearrangement joins TRBV10-3 to TRBJ2-7, with 7 bases aligning to TRBD1. Germline-derived CDR1 and CDR2 are ENHRY and SYGVKD. The length of the CDR3 is 14 residues. The trim removed 2 bases at V and 1 base at J, leaving 2 bases unmatched. CDR3 amino acids: CAISETGESYEQYF. Here the CDR3 DNA reads TGTGCCATCAGTGAGACAGGGGAATCCTACGAGCAGTACTTC.

The genes are TRBV5-4 and TRBJ2-7; weak D call: TRBD2 (6 bases). The CDR3 sequence is 14 residues long. Trimming stripped 3 bases from V and 2 bases from J, with 12 bases between. Germline lookup yields CDR1 SGHNT and CDR2 YYREEE (reference sequence). CDR3 protein: CASSSGGDPYEQYF. CDR3 coding DNA: TGTGCCAGCAGCTCCGGCGGGGACCCCTACGAGCAGTACTTC.

The CDR3 reads CAWSVLSGRGTRERDTQYF. The CDR3 region has the DNA TGTGCCTGGAGTGTACTTAGCGGGAGGGGAACGAGGGAGAGAGATACGCAGTATTTT. This chain links TRBV30 with TRBJ2-3; 11 bases agree with TRBD2. The V segment lost 0 bases and the J segment 5 bases; nucleotides outside the gene matches: 16. CDR1 and CDR2 from the germline V gene are GTSNPN and SVGIG (reference sequence). The CDR3 extends over 19 amino acids.

The chain recombines TRBV5-1 with TRBJ2-2, with 10 nucleotides matching TRBD2. Germline V lookup: CDR1 SGHRS, CDR2 YFSETQ. Trimming removed 4 bases from V and 7 bases from J; junction bases left unmatched: 10. There are 16 residues in the CDR3. Here the CDR3 reads CASSGRAGGLDGELFF. The CDR3 DNA reads TGCGCCAGCAGCGGAAGAGCGGGGGGGCTGGACGGGGAGCTGTTTTTT.